The 22 T cell receptor beta chains reported below all come from one sample, sequenced in a study of blood T cell repertoires in COVID-19. Here immunoSEQ multiplex PCR was the method, and the copy in TCRdb shows in-frame clones only, minus some. The data hold approximately 86,000 clones, with 85% observed a single time. Material for sequencing was peripheral blood. The receptors shown here come from a man aged 50-60 years with acute or convalescent COVID-19.

The chain joins TRBV7-9 to TRBJ1-2, with D possibly TRBD1 on 6 matching bases. Germline V CDR1 and CDR2: SEHNR, FQNEAQ (reference sequence). The CDR3 contains 14 residues. Trimming took 1 base from V and 8 from J, leaving 14 bases between them. CDR3 in DNA: TGTGCCAGCAGCTTAGTGTCCAGGGGAGAAGGCTACACCTTC. Its protein product is CASSLVSRGEGYTF.

The chain carries TRBV30 and TRBJ2-1; 9 bases are shared with TRBD1. This CDR3 is 15 amino acids long. Germline CDR1 is GTSNPN and CDR2 is SVGIG (reference sequence). V trimming: 6 bases; J trimming: 1 base; junction bases outside the gene matches: 7. The CDR3 DNA reads TGTGCCTGCAAAGGGACAGGGAGGTCCTACAATGAGCAGTTCTTC. This gives the protein CACKGTGRSYNEQFF.

DNA of the CDR3: TGTGCCAGCAGCTTTACCGGGACAGGGAGAAATGAAAAACTGTTTTTT. Protein product: CASSFTGTGRNEKLFF. V gene TRBV7-2 combines with J gene TRBJ1-4; 9 bases agree with TRBD1. CDR1 is SGHTA, CDR2 FQGNSA, per germline. The CDR3 contains 16 residues. Trimming cost V 3 bases and J 5 bases; bases outside gene matches: 7.

The V and J genes are TRBV4-3 and TRBJ1-2, with D unresolved. In germline, CDR1 is LGHNA, CDR2 YSLEER. The V end lost 0 bases, the J end lost 0 bases, and 11 bases lay between the germline ends. The CDR3 spans 16 residues. The CDR3 nucleotides read TGCGCCAGCAGCCAAGATAGAGGCGGAGCTAACTATGGCTACACCTTC. This gives the protein CASSQDRGGANYGYTF.

This clone was found a few times. Here the CDR3 reads CASSFGQNTEAFF. CDR3 nucleotide sequence: TGTGCCAGCAGTTTCGGACAGAACACTGAAGCTTTCTTT. The genes are TRBV6-2 or TRBV6-3 and TRBJ1-1, with a tentative D call TRBD1 (5 bases). This CDR3 is built from 13 residues. Germline values: CDR1 MNHEY, CDR2 SVGEGT. The V gene lost 4 bases and the J gene lost 1 base, with 7 bases spanning the gap.

This clone was observed a single time. V is TRBV7-3 and J is TRBJ2-1, with 10 positions matching TRBD2. V lost 5 bases to trimming and J lost 7 bases; unmatched junction nucleotides: 14. Per the germline V gene, CDR1 is SGHTA and CDR2 is FQGTGA. The CDR3 covers 17 residues. In nucleotides, the CDR3 is TGTGCCAGCAGCCCACAACCCACTAGCGGGGTTCCAAATGAGCAGTTCTTC. Translation gives CASSPQPTSGVPNEQFF. The full variable domain, completed using reference TRBV7-3 and TRBJ2-1, is GAGVSQTPSNKVTEKGKYVELRCDPISGHTALYWYRQSLGQGPEFLIYFQGTGAADDSGLPNDRFFAVRPEGSVSTLKIQRTERGDSAVYLCASSPQPTSGVPNEQFFGPGTRLTVL.

This rearrangement joins TRBV28 to TRBJ2-6, with D possibly matching TRBD1 (6 bases). CDR1 is MDHEN and CDR2 is SYDVKM in the germline V gene. This CDR3 is built from 14 residues. V was cut by 7 bases and J by 0 bases, with 7 bases left in between. CDR3 coding DNA: TGTGCCAGCAACAGGGACTCTGGGGCCAACGTCCTGACTTTC. Translated, it gives CASNRDSGANVLTF.

This sequence joins TRBV10-1 and TRBJ2-2; D is undetermined. Between the trimmed V and J ends, which lost 4 bases and 4 bases, there was a span of 10 bases. This CDR3 has 14 amino acids. CDR1 and CDR2 (germline): WNHNN, SYGVQD (reference sequence). In nucleotides, the CDR3 is TGCGCCAGCAGTGTCGCGCGCCGCACCGGGGAGCTGTTTTTT. Its translation is CASSVARRTGELFF.

The chain couples TRBV5-1 to TRBJ2-6, with unresolved D. The CDR3 length is 17 residues. V gave up 2 bases and J gave up 0 bases, with 12 bases separating them. Germline V gives CDR1 SGHRS, CDR2 YFSETQ. The CDR3 region has the DNA TGCGCCAGCAGCTTAGACGGAGCGTTCTCTGGGGCCAACGTCCTGACTTTC. The encoded protein is CASSLDGAFSGANVLTF. The full variable domain, its missing parts supplied by reference TRBV5-1 and TRBJ2-6, is KAGVTQTPRYLIKTRGQQVTLSCSPISGHRSVSWYQQTPGQGLQFLFEYFSETQRNKGNFPGRFSGRQFSNSRSEMNVSTLELGDSALYLCASSLDGAFSGANVLTFGAGSRLTVL.

The V gene is TRBV10-3, the J gene TRBJ2-7; D is unclear. With 4 bases removed from V and 2 bases from J, the gap between germline ends came to 12 bases. The CDR3 sequence is 14 residues long. Germline lookup yields CDR1 ENHRY and CDR2 SYGVKD. CDR3 amino acids: CAISGRSAAYEQYF. The CDR3 nucleotides read TGTGCCATCAGTGGTCGAAGCGCAGCCTACGAGCAGTACTTC.

J is TRBJ2-7 and V is TRBV6-6, with TRBD2 matching over 10 bases. This CDR3 spans 15 amino acids. Germline assignment: CDR1 MNHNY and CDR2 SVGAGI (reference sequence). The ends lost 0 bases at V and 3 bases at J; junction bases unmatched: 2. DNA of the CDR3: TGTGCCAGCAGTTACTCTCCTAGCGGGAGCTACGAGCAGTACTTC. Translated: CASSYSPSGSYEQYF.

In nucleotides, the CDR3 is TGCGCCAGCAGCTTGTTAGAGCGGGGGACCCAGTACTTC. Residues: CASSLLERGTQYF. This chain connects TRBV5-1 to TRBJ2-5; TRBD2 aligns across 7 bases. The junction had 4 bases not matched to a gene; V was cut back by 1 base and J by 7 bases. Germline V gives CDR1 SGHRS, CDR2 YFSETQ. The CDR3 is made up of 13 amino acids.

For this clone: The same CDR3 is also encoded by other DNA sequences in this sample. V usage is TRBV7-2 and J usage is TRBJ2-7; 11 bases match TRBD1. The CDR3 is 15 residues long. The V segment lost 1 base and the J segment 2 bases; nucleotides outside the gene matches: 1. Germline values: CDR1 SGHTA, CDR2 FQGNSA. The CDR3 DNA reads TGTGCCAGCAGCTTAGTGGGACAGGGGGCCTACGAGCAGTACTTC. Translating it yields CASSLVGQGAYEQYF.

This chain connects TRBV5-8 to TRBJ1-5; a weak D match, TRBD1 (6 bases). There are 14 residues in the CDR3. Between the trimmed V and J ends, which lost 7 bases and 3 bases, there was a span of 14 bases. Germline V gene data show CDR1 as SGHTS and CDR2 as YDEGEE. CDR3 nucleotide sequence: TGTGCCAGCTGGTCAGGGGCCTACAATCAGCCCCAGCATTTT. Translating it yields CASWSGAYNQPQHF.

The chain uses TRBV18 and TRBJ1-5; 9 nucleotides align to TRBD1. CDR3 size: 15 residues. CDR1 KGHSH and CDR2 LQKENI come from the germline V gene. V was pared by 2 bases and J by 3 bases, with 2 bases of the junction left unmatched. The CDR3 sequence: CASSPGTGNNQPQHF. DNA of the CDR3: TGTGCCAGCTCACCAGGGACAGGGAACAATCAGCCCCAGCATTTT. The entire variable domain, with the rest obtained from reference TRBV18 and TRBJ1-5, is as follows: NAGVMQNPRHLVRRRGQEARLRCSPMKGHSHVYWYRQLPEEGLKFMVYLQKENIIDESGMPKERFSAEFPKEGPSILRIQQVVRGDSAAYFCASSPGTGNNQPQHFGDGTRLSIL.

This rearrangement joins TRBV19 to TRBJ2-1, with 10 positions matching TRBD2. The germline V gene has CDR1 LNHDA and CDR2 SQIVND (reference sequence). The trim removed 4 bases at V and 0 bases at J, leaving 6 bases unmatched. The CDR3 extends over 17 amino acids. CDR3 residues: CASSSGLAVISYNEQFF. CDR3 nucleotide sequence: TGTGCCAGTAGTAGTGGACTAGCGGTTATCTCCTACAATGAGCAGTTCTTC. The full variable domain, rest sourced from reference TRBV19 and TRBJ2-1, is DGGITQSPKYLFRKEGQNVTLSCEQNLNHDAMYWYRQDPGQGLRLIYYSQIVNDFQKGDIAEGYSVSREKKESFPLTVTSAQKNPTAFYLCASSSGLAVISYNEQFFGPGTRLTVL.

The chain carries TRBV7-2 and TRBJ2-2; tentatively, D is TRBD1 (5 bases). Trimming cost V 2 bases and J 3 bases, with 10 bases left between them. Germline CDR1 is SGHTA and CDR2 is FQGNSA. The CDR3 sequence is 15 residues long. The CDR3 protein is CASSLQQADTGELFF. The DNA of the CDR3 is TGTGCCAGCAGCTTACAACAGGCGGACACCGGGGAGCTGTTTTTT. Supplemented by reference TRBV7-2 and TRBJ2-2, the full variable domain reads GAGVSQSPSNKVTEKGKDVELRCDPISGHTALYWYRQSLGQGLEFLIYFQGNSAPDKSGLPSDRFSAERTGGSVSTLTIQRTQQEDSAVYLCASSLQQADTGELFFGEGSRLTVL.

The V call is TRBV7-2, the J call TRBJ2-7; the D gene is possibly TRBD1 (6 bases). The CDR3 is 15 residues long. Germline V gene data show CDR1 as SGHTA and CDR2 as FQGNSA. Trimming removed 3 bases from V and 4 bases from J, with 16 bases in between. CDR3 sequence (DNA): TGTGCCAGCAGCTTGTCAAGGACAGTAGCATACGAGCAGTACTTC. It translates to CASSLSRTVAYEQYF. Filled out from reference TRBV7-2 and TRBJ2-7, the complete variable domain reads GAGVSQSPSNKVTEKGKDVELRCDPISGHTALYWYRQSLGQGLEFLIYFQGNSAPDKSGLPSDRFSAERTGGSVSTLTIQRTQQEDSAVYLCASSLSRTVAYEQYFGPGTRLTVT.

The CDR3 is CASAVRSGQGMDEQFF. DNA for the CDR3: TGTGCCAGCGCCGTCCGATCCGGACAGGGTATGGATGAGCAGTTCTTC. The chain couples TRBV11-3 to TRBJ2-1; TRBD1 agrees at 8 bases. Germline CDR1 is SGHNT and CDR2 is YENEEA. The CDR3 is 16 residues long. J lost 8 bases, V lost 8 bases, and 17 bases had no gene match.

J is TRBJ1-1 and V is TRBV30; the D is unclear. This CDR3 contains 17 residues. Germline CDR1 and CDR2: GTSNPN and SVGIG (reference sequence). Trimming removed 0 bases from V and 1 base from J, with 18 bases in between. The CDR3 bases are TGTGCCTGGAGTGTACCCGGCGTAGTCCGAGGGAACACTGAAGCTTTCTTT. Its protein product is CAWSVPGVVRGNTEAFF. The variable domain in full, with the rest retrieved from reference TRBV30 and TRBJ1-1, is SQTIHQWPATLVQPVGSPLSLECTVEGTSNPNLYWYRQAAGRGLQLLFYSVGIGQISSEVPQNLSASRPQDRQFILSSKKLLLSDSGFYLCAWSVPGVVRGNTEAFFGQGTRLTVV.

The rearrangement uses TRBV11-2 and TRBJ2-7; 11 nucleotides line up with TRBD2. CDR1 is SGHAT and CDR2 is FQNNGV in the germline V gene. The CDR3 extends over 18 amino acids. With V trimmed by 1 base and J by 0 bases, 8 bases remained unmatched. CDR3 residues: CASSLVLAGAQYSYEQYF. CDR3 in DNA: TGTGCCAGCAGCTTAGTACTAGCGGGGGCCCAATACTCCTACGAGCAGTACTTC.

The gene calls are TRBV2 and TRBJ2-1, with D unclear. The ends were cut back, 1 base at V and 0 bases at J, with 4 bases in the middle. The CDR3 sequence is 14 residues long. Germline V gene lookup returns CDR1 SNHLY and CDR2 FYNNEI. Here the CDR3 reads CASSEESSYNEQFF. In DNA, the CDR3 is TGTGCCAGCAGTGAAGAGAGCTCCTACAATGAGCAGTTCTTC.